This is a list of T cell receptor beta chains from one sample in a study of T cells in Graves' hyperthyroidism and ophthalmopathy. TCRdb passed the multiplex PCR reads through MiXCR, listing each CDR3 protein once. The table includes approximately 300,000 distinct CDR3 sequences, around 20% detected once. Sequences were obtained from blood. The receptor set was obtained from a man in his fifties or sixties with Graves' ophthalmopathy. Both conserved end residues are part of each CDR3. The D gene is left open where the match is weak. A clone size is listed for some rows: how often the clone was seen (once, few, many), or a class if it is expanded.

DNA: TGTGCCATCGCCCAGGGGGAGGGCCTCTACGAGCAGTACTTC; CDR3: CAIAQGEGLYEQYF; J: TRBJ2-7; size: .; D: .; V: TRBV28
DNA: TGCAGTGCCAACAGCCCAAGCGGGACTAGACAAGAGACCCAGTACTTC; CDR3: CSANSPSGTRQETQYF; J: TRBJ2-5; size: .; D: TRBD2; V: TRBV20-1
DNA: TGCGCCAGCAGCTTGGTACCAGCGGGGGATTACAATGAGCAGTTCTTC; CDR3: CASSLVPAGDYNEQFF; J: TRBJ2-1; size: many; D: TRBD2; V: TRBV5-1
DNA: TGTGCCAGCTCACCAGCGACCGGGGTCTACGAGCAGTACTTC; CDR3: CASSPATGVYEQYF; J: TRBJ2-7; size: .; D: .; V: TRBV18
DNA: TGTGCCAGCAGCTTAGACTCCCCAGGGCAGTTCTTC; CDR3: CASSLDSPGQFF; J: TRBJ2-1; size: .; D: .; V: TRBV11-2
DNA: TGCAGTGCTAGAGATCAGGGGGCCCAGAATTCACCCCTCCACTTT; CDR3: CSARDQGAQNSPLHF; J: TRBJ1-6; size: many; D: TRBD1; V: TRBV20-1
DNA: TGTGCCAGCACGGGGGCCTACGAGCAGTACTTC; CDR3: CASTGAYEQYF; J: TRBJ2-7; size: many; D: .; V: TRBV6-1
DNA: TGTGCCAGCAGCCAAGCGACGGGACAGGGCGGAGAAAAACTGTTTTTT; CDR3: CASSQATGQGGEKLFF; J: TRBJ1-4; size: many; D: TRBD1; V: TRBV3-1
DNA: TGTGCCAGCAGCTTGTTAGTTGGGACAGTCTACGAGCAGTACTTC; CDR3: CASSLLVGTVYEQYF; J: TRBJ2-7; size: many; D: TRBD1; V: TRBV5-6
DNA: TGCAGCGTTGAAGACTCCGGGACTAGCGGGAGAGAGACCCAGTACTTC; CDR3: CSVEDSGTSGRETQYF; J: TRBJ2-5; size: .; D: TRBD2; V: TRBV29-1
DNA: TGCAGTGCTCGGGACAGGGGCAATCAGCCCCAGCATTTT; CDR3: CSARDRGNQPQHF; J: TRBJ1-5; size: many; D: TRBD1; V: TRBV20-1
DNA: TGTGCCAGCAGTCGGAGGGCCGGGGAGCTGTTTTTT; CDR3: CASSRRAGELFF; J: TRBJ2-2; size: many; D: .; V: TRBV7-2
DNA: TGTGCCAGCAGTTTAGACGGCAGCGGGTTAGATAATTCACCCCTCCACTTT; CDR3: CASSLDGSGLDNSPLHF; J: TRBJ1-6; size: .; D: .; V: TRBV28
DNA: TGCGCCAGCAGCACGTACAGGGGGGATACGCAGTATTTT; CDR3: CASSTYRGDTQYF; J: TRBJ2-3; size: many; D: TRBD1; V: TRBV5-1
DNA: TGTGCCAGCAGCCAAGAGGGGACAGGAGCTTACGAGCAGTACTTC; CDR3: CASSQEGTGAYEQYF; J: TRBJ2-7; size: few; D: TRBD1; V: TRBV4-2
DNA: TGTGCCAGCAGCCCCAGCTCCGCAGATACGCAGTATTTT; CDR3: CASSPSSADTQYF; J: TRBJ2-3; size: .; D: .; V: TRBV5-4
DNA: TGTGCCAGCGACGGAGGGCGCGTAGATACGCAGTATTTT; CDR3: CASDGGRVDTQYF; J: TRBJ2-3; size: few; D: .; V: TRBV28
DNA: TGTGCCAGCAGCCAAGTGGAGTCAAGTCCGCTGTACTTC; CDR3: CASSQVESSPLYF; J: TRBJ2-7; size: few; D: .; V: TRBV14
DNA: TGCGCCAGCAGCTTGGAGGCAGGGCCCTACAATGAGCAGTTCTTC; CDR3: CASSLEAGPYNEQFF; J: TRBJ2-1; size: .; D: .; V: TRBV5-1
DNA: TGTGCCAGCAGTGAGGGGTTTGCGAACACTGAAGCTTTCTTT; CDR3: CASSEGFANTEAFF; J: TRBJ1-1; size: few; D: .; V: TRBV6-1
DNA: TGTGCCAGCAGCCCGACAGGGCCGAATTCACCCCTCCACTTT; CDR3: CASSPTGPNSPLHF; J: TRBJ1-6; size: many; D: TRBD1; V: TRBV7-9
DNA: TGCAGTGCTAGTCGGTTCGCCTACGAGCAGTACTTC; CDR3: CSASRFAYEQYF; J: TRBJ2-7; size: many; D: .; V: TRBV20-1
DNA: TGTGCCACCAGTGCCTTCAACCAAGAGACCCAGTACTTC; CDR3: CATSAFNQETQYF; J: TRBJ2-5; size: many; D: .; V: TRBV24-1
DNA: TGTGCCAGCGGCAGGGCTGCATCAACCTACGAGCAGTACTTC; CDR3: CASGRAASTYEQYF; J: TRBJ2-7; size: .; D: .; V: TRBV9
DNA: TGTGCCAGCAGCTTAGCTACAGGGGACTACGAGCAGTACTTC; CDR3: CASSLATGDYEQYF; J: TRBJ2-7; size: many; D: TRBD1; V: TRBV11-2
DNA: TGTGCCAGCAGCTTAAAGCCTAGCGGAGGGGGCAATGAGCAGTTCTTC; CDR3: CASSLKPSGGGNEQFF; J: TRBJ2-1; size: .; D: .; V: TRBV7-9
DNA: TGTGCCAGCAGGCCTCACGGCCAAGGAGATACGCAGTATTTT; CDR3: CASRPHGQGDTQYF; J: TRBJ2-3; size: many; D: .; V: TRBV27
DNA: TGCAGTGCTAAACCTCTACAGGTAGATACGCAGTATTTT; CDR3: CSAKPLQVDTQYF; J: TRBJ2-3; size: few; D: .; V: TRBV20-1
DNA: TGTGCCAGCAGCTTGGTAATTCAAGAGACCCAGTACTTC; CDR3: CASSLVIQETQYF; J: TRBJ2-5; size: few; D: .; V: TRBV5-6
DNA: TGTGCCAGCAGCTTAACCGGGACAGGGCAGTTCTTC; CDR3: CASSLTGTGQFF; J: TRBJ2-1; size: many; D: TRBD1; V: TRBV11-2
DNA: TGTGCCAGCAGATTCAGCAGGGGTCTGGGGGACAATCAGCCCCAGCATTTT; CDR3: CASRFSRGLGDNQPQHF; J: TRBJ1-5; size: .; D: .; V: TRBV7-9
DNA: TGCAGTGCTAGACTAGCTAATGAGCAGTTCTTC; CDR3: CSARLANEQFF; J: TRBJ2-1; size: .; D: .; V: TRBV20-1
DNA: TGCGCCAGCAGCCAAGAGGAGAGCTACAATGAGCAGTTCTTC; CDR3: CASSQEESYNEQFF; J: TRBJ2-1; size: few; D: .; V: TRBV4-1
DNA: TGTGCCAGCATCCAGGGGACACCCCTCACAGATACGCAGTATTTT; CDR3: CASIQGTPLTDTQYF; J: TRBJ2-3; size: many; D: .; V: TRBV7-9
DNA: TGTGCCAGCAGAAGCGGGTCCCAAAATCAGCCCCAGCATTTT; CDR3: CASRSGSQNQPQHF; J: TRBJ1-5; size: .; D: .; V: TRBV27
DNA: TGTGCCAGCAGCTTAGTGGCTAGCGGGGGCAATGAGCAGTTCTTC; CDR3: CASSLVASGGNEQFF; J: TRBJ2-1; size: many; D: TRBD2; V: TRBV7-9
DNA: TGTGCCAGCAGCCCCGGTCAGGGGCCCCAAAAAGAGAAGACCGGGGAGCTGTTTTTT; CDR3: CASSPGQGPQKEKTGELFF; J: TRBJ2-2; size: many; D: .; V: TRBV6-2/TRBV6-3
DNA: TGTGCCAGCAGCCAGACTAGCGCAAACAATGAGCAGTTCTTC; CDR3: CASSQTSANNEQFF; J: TRBJ2-1; size: many; D: TRBD2; V: TRBV7-3
DNA: TGCGCCAGCAGCCCCGAGGGAGCCACCCTCCACTTT; CDR3: CASSPEGATLHF; J: TRBJ1-6; size: few; D: .; V: TRBV4-1
DNA: TGTGCCAGCAGGGTTAGCGGGAGGGGCTCCTACAATGAGCAGTTCTTC; CDR3: CASRVSGRGSYNEQFF; J: TRBJ2-1; size: many; D: TRBD2; V: TRBV2
DNA: TGCAGTGCCGAAGTAAGTTACGAGCAGTACTTC; CDR3: CSAEVSYEQYF; J: TRBJ2-7; size: many; D: .; V: TRBV20-1
DNA: TGTGCCTGGAGGACCGGGACAACTAATGAAAAACTGTTTTTT; CDR3: CAWRTGTTNEKLFF; J: TRBJ1-4; size: .; D: .; V: TRBV30
DNA: TGTGCCAGCAGCCGGGGACTCCAAAGCTCCTACGAGCAGTACTTC; CDR3: CASSRGLQSSYEQYF; J: TRBJ2-7; size: many; D: .; V: TRBV3-1
DNA: TGCAGTGCTAGAGATCGAGGAGCGTATAGCAATCAGCCCCAGCATTTT; CDR3: CSARDRGAYSNQPQHF; J: TRBJ1-5; size: .; D: .; V: TRBV20-1
DNA: TGTGCCAGCAGCCCGGACCCCGGGGGACTGTTTTTT; CDR3: CASSPDPGGLFF; J: TRBJ1-4; size: .; D: .; V: TRBV7-9
DNA: TGTGCCAGCTCACCAACCGTTAAAGCTTCGAACACTGAAGCTTTCTTT; CDR3: CASSPTVKASNTEAFF; J: TRBJ1-1; size: many; D: .; V: TRBV18
DNA: TGTGCCAGCAGTTTAGGACAGGGATCGGACGAGCAGTGCTTC; CDR3: CASSLGQGSDEQCF; J: TRBJ2-7; size: .; D: TRBD1; V: TRBV12-3/TRBV12-4
DNA: TGTGCCAGCAGCCCGGGGGGGCGCAGCACTGAAGCTTTCTTT; CDR3: CASSPGGRSTEAFF; J: TRBJ1-1; size: many; D: .; V: TRBV5-5
DNA: TGTGCCATCAGTGGGGGACTAGCCACACAAGAGACCCAGTACTTC; CDR3: CAISGGLATQETQYF; J: TRBJ2-5; size: many; D: TRBD2; V: TRBV10-3
DNA: TGCGCCAGCAGCCCCTCTCCAGGCAAGACTGAAGCTTTCTTT; CDR3: CASSPSPGKTEAFF; J: TRBJ1-1; size: many; D: .; V: TRBV5-1
DNA: TGCGCCAGCAGTTTGGGGGGACTTTTGACCTACGAGCAGTACTTC; CDR3: CASSLGGLLTYEQYF; J: TRBJ2-7; size: .; D: .; V: TRBV5-1
DNA: TGTGCCAGCAGCTTTCAGACAGGGGGGTTCTACGAGCAGTACTTC; CDR3: CASSFQTGGFYEQYF; J: TRBJ2-7; size: few; D: TRBD1; V: TRBV7-9
DNA: TGTGCCAGCAGCTATAACCCCCAGTACTTC; CDR3: CASSYNPQYF; J: TRBJ2-5; size: .; D: .; V: TRBV7-9
DNA: TGCGCCAGCAGCTATGCGCTTATAGCGGGAGGGCCCCCGGATACGCAGTATTTT; CDR3: CASSYALIAGGPPDTQYF; J: TRBJ2-3; size: .; D: TRBD2; V: TRBV5-1
DNA: TGCAGTGCCACCATGGGGATGGTGACCCAGTACTTC; CDR3: CSATMGMVTQYF; J: TRBJ2-5; size: many; D: .; V: TRBV20-1
DNA: TGTGCCAGCAGTTTGGGGGGGCTAGCGGGGTACAATGAGCAGTTCTTC; CDR3: CASSLGGLAGYNEQFF; J: TRBJ2-1; size: .; D: TRBD2; V: TRBV28
DNA: TGTGCCAGCAGTTACTCTGCAGGGGGGTCCTACGAGCAGTACTTC; CDR3: CASSYSAGGSYEQYF; J: TRBJ2-7; size: once; D: .; V: TRBV6-5
DNA: TGCGCCAGCAGCTCCGCCGGGACTAGTCCCGGGGAGCTGTTTTTT; CDR3: CASSSAGTSPGELFF; J: TRBJ2-2; size: many; D: TRBD2; V: TRBV5-1
DNA: TGCGCCAGCAGAAGGGAAAAGGACGGCTACACCTTC; CDR3: CASRREKDGYTF; J: TRBJ1-2; size: .; D: .; V: TRBV5-1